This T cell receptor (beta chain) appears in the sequencing data of a study of cytomegalovirus exposure and HLA in healthy donors. Study-level results: Analysis performed later showed TCR beta chains linked to HLA being more clonally expanded than equally common others. The listing of about 150 TCR beta chains classed them as cytomegalovirus-associated.

As to this clone: Antigen: not known.

60 Vbeta and 13 Jbeta primers were used in PCR. The data were produced by immunoSEQ multiplex PCR, yet TCRdb's version contains in-frame clones alone and is incomplete. The sample yields approximately 100,000 clones, approximately 9% seen once. CDR1 is SGHDT, CDR2 YYEEEE, per germline. V was clipped by 4 bases and J by 8 bases; unmatched bases: 12. The CDR3 extends over 16 amino acids. V and J are TRBV5-6 and TRBJ1-4; TRBD1 matches at 9 bases. The sequence came from a man between 50 and 59 years old in good health and CMV-seropositive. Sample: PBMCs. CDR3 region: CASSQDRQGVWEKLFF. CDR3 DNA: TGTGCCAGCAGCCAAGATCGACAGGGGGTTTGGGAAAAACTGTTTTTT. The entire variable domain, with the rest obtained from reference TRBV5-6 and TRBJ1-4, is as follows: DAGVTQSPTHLIKTRGQQVTLRCSPKSGHDTVSWYQQALGQGPQFIFQYYEEEERQRGNFPDRFSGHQFPNYSSELNVNALLLGDSALYLCASSQDRQGVWEKLFFGSGTQLSVL.